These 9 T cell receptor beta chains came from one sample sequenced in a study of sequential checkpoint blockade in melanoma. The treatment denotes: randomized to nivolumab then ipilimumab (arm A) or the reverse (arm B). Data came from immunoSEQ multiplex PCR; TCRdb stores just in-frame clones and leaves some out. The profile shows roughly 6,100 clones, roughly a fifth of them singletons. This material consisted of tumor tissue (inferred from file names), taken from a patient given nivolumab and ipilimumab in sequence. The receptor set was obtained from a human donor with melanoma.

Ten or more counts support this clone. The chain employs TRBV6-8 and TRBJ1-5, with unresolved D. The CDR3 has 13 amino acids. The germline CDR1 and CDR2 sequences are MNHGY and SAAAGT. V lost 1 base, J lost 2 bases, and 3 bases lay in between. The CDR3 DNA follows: TGTGCCAGCAGTTACTTTGGCAATCAGCCCCAGCATTTT. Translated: CASSYFGNQPQHF.

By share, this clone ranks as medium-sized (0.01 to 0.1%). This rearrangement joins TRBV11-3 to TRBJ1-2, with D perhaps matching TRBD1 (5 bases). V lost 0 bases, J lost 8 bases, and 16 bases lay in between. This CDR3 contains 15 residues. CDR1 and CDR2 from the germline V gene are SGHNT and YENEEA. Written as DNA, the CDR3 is TGTGCCAGCAGCTTAGATGTTCGAGGGGCAGTAGGCTACACCTTC. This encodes CASSLDVRGAVGYTF.

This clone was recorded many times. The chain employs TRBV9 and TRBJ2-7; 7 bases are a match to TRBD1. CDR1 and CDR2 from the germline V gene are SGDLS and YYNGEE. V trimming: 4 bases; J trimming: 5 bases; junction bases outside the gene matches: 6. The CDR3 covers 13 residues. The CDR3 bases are TGTGCCAGCAGCTTAGGGGGCCTAAACGAGCAGTACTTC. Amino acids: CASSLGGLNEQYF.

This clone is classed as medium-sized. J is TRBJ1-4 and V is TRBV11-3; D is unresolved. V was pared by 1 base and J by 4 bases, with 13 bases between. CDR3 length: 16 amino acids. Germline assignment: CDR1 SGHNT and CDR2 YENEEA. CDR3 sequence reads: CASSLGLAALNEKLFF. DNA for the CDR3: TGTGCCAGCAGCTTAGGGCTCGCAGCTCTTAATGAAAAACTGTTTTTT.

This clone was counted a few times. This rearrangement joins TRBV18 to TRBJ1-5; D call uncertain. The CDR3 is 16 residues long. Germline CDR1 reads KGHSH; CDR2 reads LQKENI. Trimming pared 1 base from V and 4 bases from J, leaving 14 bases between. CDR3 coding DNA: TGTGCCAGCTCACCACTTGCGACACGGGGTAATCAGCCCCAGCATTTT. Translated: CASSPLATRGNQPQHF.

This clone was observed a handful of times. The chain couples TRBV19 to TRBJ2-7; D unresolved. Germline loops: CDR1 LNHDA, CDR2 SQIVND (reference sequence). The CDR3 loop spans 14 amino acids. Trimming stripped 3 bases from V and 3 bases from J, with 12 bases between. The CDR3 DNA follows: TGTGCCAGTAGTATCAAAGGCGCCTACTACGAGCAGTACTTC. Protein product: CASSIKGAYYEQYF.

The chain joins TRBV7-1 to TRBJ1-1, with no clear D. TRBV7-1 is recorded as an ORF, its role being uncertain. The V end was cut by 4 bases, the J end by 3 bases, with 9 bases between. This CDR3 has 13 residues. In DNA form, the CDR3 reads TGTGCCAGCAGCTTCAGAGGACACACTGAAGCTTTCTTT. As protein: CASSFRGHTEAFF.

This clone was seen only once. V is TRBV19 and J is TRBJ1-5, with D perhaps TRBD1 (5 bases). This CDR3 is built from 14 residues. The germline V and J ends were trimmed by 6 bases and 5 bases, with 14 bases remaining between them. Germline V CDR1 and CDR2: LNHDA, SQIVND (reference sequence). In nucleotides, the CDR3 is TGTGCCAGTAGAGGCTGGGACCGTTATCAGCCCCAGCATTTT. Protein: CASRGWDRYQPQHF.

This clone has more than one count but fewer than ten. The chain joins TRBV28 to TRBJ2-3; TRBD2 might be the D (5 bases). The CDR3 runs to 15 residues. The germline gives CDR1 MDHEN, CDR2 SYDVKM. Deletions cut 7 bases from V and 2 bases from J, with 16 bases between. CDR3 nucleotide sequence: TGTGCCAGCAAAGGGATGCGGAGGAACACAGATACGCAGTATTTT. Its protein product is CASKGMRRNTDTQYF.